This T cell receptor (beta chain) was documented in a study of blood T cell repertoires in COVID-19 (dated by TCRdb to 2018 to 2021). Turning to the overall study: Samples covering the acute and convalescent phases of COVID-19 were provided by collaborators in the United States, Italy and Spain. Where available, HLA class I and class II types were taken from metadata supplied by the sample provider and were not determined by assay-based typing. The repertoires were released in a freely available public database intended as a resource for research on the immune response to SARS-CoV-2. The dataset comprised deeply sampled blood TCRbeta repertoires from subjects exposed to, actively infected with, or recovered from COVID-19. A de-identified subject ID, COVID-19 status, age in years and sex were almost always included in the sample metadata. The samples were drawn from two sources: the first 160 participants of the ongoing ImmuneRACE study, and fewer than 1,500 subjects contributed by 6 global collaborators. The prospective study material was composed of cDNA or gDNA derived from T cells, B-cell-depleted T cells, or PBMCs.

CDR1 SGHRS and CDR2 YFSETQ are derived from the germline V gene. Ends trimmed: V by 6 bases, J by 6 bases; bases unmatched to a gene: 7. CDR3 length: 13 amino acids, cysteine to phenylalanine. Of all the DNA, just the CDR3 is kept, 39 bases in frame from base 1. Study-level results and caveats: Clinical and demographic metadata were provided uncurated, with the amount varying by source and participant.

About this clone itself: The clone's antigen remains unknown. No quality values exist for individual bases; no much larger clone is one base distant.

Another Seattle source contributed samples from volunteer blood donors who had recovered from COVID-19. Each collaborating institution followed its own protocols to collect whole blood in K2EDTA tubes. For TCRbeta analysis, collaborators shipped samples in one of three forms: frozen whole blood, isolated PBMCs, or DNA extracted from either of those sample types. TCRbeta CDR3 regions were amplified from genomic DNA by means of the immunoSEQ Assay, a bias-controlled multiplex PCR. Per the original workflow: The number of nucleated cells in each sample was estimated from the amplification of reference gene primers within the assay. Sequence reads were collapsed and filtered to measure the absolute abundance of every unique TCRbeta CDR3 rearrangement. Productive Simpson clonality was computed per sample as the square root of Simpson's diversity index over productive rearrangements. TCRdb's version of the immuneACCESS table is confined to in-frame rearrangements and falls short of the full clone set. An unresolved V gene accounts for under half of the shortfall where checked; the remainder is of unknown origin. The D gene and trimming were derived from the DNA, and the V and J assignments and clone size from that table. In all, the sample holds 250,000 to 350,000 clones, and approximately 88% of those were seen once. 6.9% of the sample is taken by the ten largest.

The sequence was collected from a woman aged 25-40 years who had recovered from COVID-19. Sequenced input: peripheral blood. In this chain, TRBV5-1 is recombined with TRBJ2-3; TRBD2 agrees with 7 junctional bases. CDR3 protein: CASMTGGLDTQYF. The DNA is as follows: TGCGCCAGCATGACGGGGGGACTCGATACGCAGTATTTT.